A selection of T cell receptor beta chains follows, all from one sample in a study of T cells in Graves' hyperthyroidism and ophthalmopathy. Each CDR3 protein gets one entry after TCRdb re-called the multiplex PCR reads with MiXCR. Of 210,000 or so distinct CDR3 sequences listed, roughly 15% were seen once; the top ten hold roughly 50%. The material sequenced was blood. These receptors all come from a man aged 50 or older with Graves' hyperthyroidism. The CDR3 runs from the conserved cysteine through the conserved F or W. The D gene is left open where the match is weak. The size field is filled for only some rows; it gives once, few, many or a size class.

NA | TRBJ2-7 | TRBV4-1 | 15 | TRBD2 | TGCGCCAGCAGCCAGGGAGGGTTGACTCGCTACGAGCAGTACTTC | CASSQGGLTRYEQYF
many | TRBJ2-7 | TRBV27 | 13 | TRBD2 | TGTGCCAGCAGCGGGACTAGCGGGAGCGAGCAGTACTTC | CASSGTSGSEQYF
many | TRBJ1-6 | TRBV13 | 14 | TRBD1 | TGTGCCAGCAGCCCCGGACAGGGGACTTCACCCCTCCACTTT | CASSPGQGTSPLHF
many | TRBJ2-7 | TRBV7-9 | 17 | NA | TGTGCCAGCAGCTTAGCGACGGACACCGGGTTTTACTACGAGCAGTACTTC | CASSLATDTGFYYEQYF
NA | TRBJ2-1 | TRBV5-1 | 14 | NA | TGCGCCAGCAGCTTGGCCCAGGGTGAAGATGAGCAGTTCTTC | CASSLAQGEDEQFF
many | TRBJ1-1 | TRBV20-1 | 15 | TRBD1 | TGCAGTGCTAGACCGTGGACAGGGGGGGAGGATGAAGCTTTCTTT | CSARPWTGGEDEAFF
many | TRBJ2-1 | TRBV7-8 | 16 | TRBD1 | TGTGCCAGCAGCTTAGGAAGGGACAGGGGGCGGCGGGAGCAGTTCTTC | CASSLGRDRGRREQFF
many | TRBJ1-1 | TRBV5-1 | 13 | NA | TGCGCCAGCAGCGTCGGGATAAACACTGAAGCTTTCTTT | CASSVGINTEAFF
few | TRBJ1-5 | TRBV20-1 | 15 | TRBD1 | TGCAGTGCCACGGCGGTGGACAGGGTCGATCAGCCCCAGCATTTT | CSATAVDRVDQPQHF
many | TRBJ1-1 | TRBV12-3/TRBV12-4 | 13 | NA | TGTGCCAGCAGTTTACAGGGGTTCACTGAAGCTTTCTTT | CASSLQGFTEAFF
many | TRBJ1-2 | TRBV12-3/TRBV12-4 | 12 | NA | TGTGCCAGCAGTTGGGGGAACTATGGCTACACCTTC | CASSWGNYGYTF
many | TRBJ1-2 | TRBV4-1 | 13 | NA | TGCGCCAGCAGCCAAGAGTTCGACGGGGGCTACACCTTC | CASSQEFDGGYTF
many | TRBJ2-7 | TRBV7-2 | 14 | NA | TGTGCCAGCAGCCCCGGGGCGGAGAAGGGCGAGCAGTACTTC | CASSPGAEKGEQYF
many | TRBJ1-1 | TRBV19 | 14 | TRBD1 | TGTGCCAGTAGCACAGGGGGCCGGGTCACTGAAGCTTTCTTT | CASSTGGRVTEAFF
few | TRBJ2-7 | TRBV6-1 | 14 | TRBD2 | TGTGCCAGCAGTGTCCGGACTAGCGCCGACGAGCAGTACTTC | CASSVRTSADEQYF
few | TRBJ2-7 | TRBV9 | 15 | NA | TGTGCCAGCAGCGTAGCTGGGGAGAGCTCCTACGAGCAGTACTTC | CASSVAGESSYEQYF
many | TRBJ2-7 | TRBV7-2 | 15 | TRBD2 | TGTGCCAGCAGCTTACAAGCGGGAGGGGGCTACGAGCAGTACTTC | CASSLQAGGGYEQYF
NA | TRBJ2-3 | TRBV5-4 | 14 | NA | TGTGCCAGCAACTTCGGGGGATTCACAGATACGCAGTATTTT | CASNFGGFTDTQYF
many | TRBJ2-1 | TRBV28 | 14 | TRBD2 | TGTGCCAGCCGCGGGACTAGTATATACAATGAGCAGTTCTTC | CASRGTSIYNEQFF
many | TRBJ2-1 | TRBV18 | 14 | NA | TGTGCCAGCTCACAACCCGGCCCCCGCAGGGAGCAGTTCTTC | CASSQPGPRREQFF
many | TRBJ2-3 | TRBV5-1 | 15 | NA | TGCGCCAGCAGCCTTTGGGGCAGAGACACAGATACGCAGTATTTT | CASSLWGRDTDTQYF
NA | TRBJ2-7 | TRBV20-1 | 13 | NA | TGCAGTGCTGAGGGGGAACTAGTCTACGAGCAGTACTTC | CSAEGELVYEQYF
many | TRBJ1-6 | TRBV2 | 14 | NA | TGTGCCAGCATGCGGTCACAGCTTAATTCACCCCTCCACTTT | CASMRSQLNSPLHF
NA | TRBJ2-2 | TRBV4-1 | 17 | TRBD2 | TGCGCCAGCAGCCTCCTGCTAGCGGGTTTCCCCACCGGGGAGCTGTTTTTT | CASSLLLAGFPTGELFF
few | TRBJ1-5 | TRBV20-1 | 16 | TRBD1 | TGCAGTGCTAGAGATCTAGGCAGGGGGAACAATCAGCCCCAGCATTTT | CSARDLGRGNNQPQHF
few | TRBJ2-2 | TRBV14 | 18 | NA | TGTGCCAGCAGCCAATTAGACGCGAGTAAAACGAACACCGGGGAGCTGTTTTTT | CASSQLDASKTNTGELFF
many | TRBJ2-5 | TRBV11-2 | 15 | NA | TGTGCCAGCAGCCGGAACTTCGGGAGTCCGGAGACCCAGTACTTC | CASSRNFGSPETQYF
many | TRBJ1-2 | TRBV6-1 | 12 | NA | TGTGCCAGCAGCTTTCAAAACTATGGCTACACCTTC | CASSFQNYGYTF
NA | TRBJ2-3 | TRBV12-3/TRBV12-4 | 13 | NA | TGTGCCAGCAGACATGATAGCACAGATACGCAGTATTTT | CASRHDSTDTQYF
many | TRBJ1-4 | TRBV2 | 14 | NA | TGTGCCAGCAGTGAATATAGGCAAATTGAAAAACTGTTTTTT | CASSEYRQIEKLFF
many | TRBJ2-3 | TRBV12-3/TRBV12-4 | 14 | TRBD2 | TGTGCCAGCAGGACGGGAGGGGGCACAGATACGCAGTATTTT | CASRTGGGTDTQYF
NA | TRBJ2-1 | TRBV10-3 | 15 | NA | TGTGCCACAGAAACCCGGGACCAGGGGTACAATGAGCAGTTCTTC | CATETRDQGYNEQFF
many | TRBJ2-5 | TRBV28 | 15 | NA | TGTGCCAGCAGTTCGGTGCGACTGGGCCAAGAGACCCAGTACTTC | CASSSVRLGQETQYF
NA | TRBJ2-5 | TRBV7-9 | 16 | TRBD2 | TGTGCCAGCAGCCCACCTAGCGGGAGGGCGCAAGAGACCCAGTACTTC | CASSPPSGRAQETQYF
few | TRBJ2-1 | TRBV5-1 | 15 | TRBD1 | TGCGCCAGCAGACAAACAGGGGGGCCACCCAATGAGCAGTTCTTC | CASRQTGGPPNEQFF
many | TRBJ1-4 | TRBV28 | 14 | NA | TGTGCCAGCAGAGGACAATTTGGGCGTGAAAAACTGTTTTTT | CASRGQFGREKLFF
NA | TRBJ1-5 | TRBV20-1 | 13 | NA | TGCAGTGCTACTGGGACGGCGAATCAGCCCCAGCATTTT | CSATGTANQPQHF
NA | TRBJ1-3 | TRBV6-1 | 12 | TRBD1 | TGTGCCAGCATTCAGGGGGCGGACACCATATATTTT | CASIQGADTIYF
NA | TRBJ2-5 | TRBV15 | 16 | TRBD1 | TGTGCCACCAGCAGAAGGACAGGGGGCTTTGGAGAGACCCAGTACTTC | CATSRRTGGFGETQYF
many | TRBJ1-6 | TRBV12-3/TRBV12-4 | 16 | TRBD1 | TGTGCCAGCAGTAATAGAGGGACAGAGTATAATTCACCCCTCCACTTT | CASSNRGTEYNSPLHF
few | TRBJ2-3 | TRBV2 | 14 | NA | TGTGCCAGCCGTGACGTTCCTAGCACAGATACGCGGTATTTT | CASRDVPSTDTRYF
many | TRBJ2-7 | TRBV12-3/TRBV12-4 | 15 | NA | TGTGCCAGCAGTTTTAGACTCGGGGGGCAGATCGAGCAGTACTTC | CASSFRLGGQIEQYF
many | TRBJ2-5 | TRBV7-3 | 17 | TRBD2 | TGTGCCAGCAGCTTATACCGACTAGCGGGAGATCAAGAGACCCAGTACTTC | CASSLYRLAGDQETQYF
many | TRBJ2-7 | TRBV30 | 12 | TRBD2 | TGTGCCTGCGGGGGGGAAATCCACGAGCAGTACTTC | CACGGEIHEQYF
many | TRBJ2-5 | TRBV19 | 16 | NA | TGTGCCAGTAGTATATGGAGCTGGACCCACCAAGAGACCCAGTACTTC | CASSIWSWTHQETQYF